The 25 T cell receptor beta chains below were found in one sample sequenced in a study of blood T cell repertoires in COVID-19. The assay was immunoSEQ multiplex PCR, and TCRdb's table has in-frame clones only and misses some. The sample holds 100,000 to 120,000 clones, roughly 80% seen once. What was sequenced was peripheral blood. Receptors originate from a man aged 45-65 years with acute or convalescent COVID-19.

The CDR3 sequence is CSASGSGFDNEQFF. The CDR3 DNA follows: TGCAGTGCTAGTGGGTCGGGGTTCGACAATGAGCAGTTCTTC. This chain uses TRBV20-1 with TRBJ2-1; D possibly corresponds to TRBD2 (5 bases). Trimming removed 3 bases at V and 5 bases at J, with 14 bases between. Germline values: CDR1 DFQATT, CDR2 SNEGSKA (reference sequence). This CDR3 is built from 14 residues.

The chain links TRBV28 to TRBJ2-1; TRBD2 matches at 10 bases. Germline V gives CDR1 MDHEN, CDR2 SYDVKM. The CDR3 extends over 14 amino acids. J gave up 6 bases and V 5 bases, and 4 bases lay outside the gene matches. In DNA, the CDR3 is TGTGCCAGCAGTAAGCGGGGGGGCGGCAATGAGCAGTTCTTC. It encodes CASSKRGGGNEQFF.

V usage is TRBV27 and J usage is TRBJ1-6, with TRBD1 matching 8 bases. Germline values: CDR1 MNHEY, CDR2 SMNVEV (reference sequence). The CDR3 extends over 18 amino acids. With 3 bases clipped from V and 1 base from J, the junction kept 8 bases outside the gene matches. CDR3 in DNA: TGTGCCAGCAGTTTTAGAGCAGGGGGCAGTTCCTATAATTCACCCCTCCACTTT. The encoded protein is CASSFRAGGSSYNSPLHF.

The rearrangement links TRBV5-6 to TRBJ1-2; TRBD1 aligns across 8 bases. Germline V gives CDR1 SGHDT, CDR2 YYEEEE. The CDR3 is made up of 16 amino acids. The V and J ends lost 4 bases and 10 bases, in that order; junction bases with no gene match: 18. CDR3 residues: CASSQIKRNRGFDYTF. In DNA form, the CDR3 reads TGTGCCAGCAGCCAGATTAAGAGAAACAGGGGGTTTGACTACACCTTC.

The chain combines TRBV28 with TRBJ1-2; 7 nucleotides agree with TRBD1. With 1 base clipped from V and 4 bases from J, the junction kept 9 bases outside the gene matches. Germline V CDR1 and CDR2: MDHEN, SYDVKM. The CDR3 loop spans 16 amino acids. The CDR3 loop reads CASSLFAEGASYGYTF. Here the CDR3 DNA reads TGTGCCAGCAGTTTATTTGCGGAGGGGGCGAGCTATGGCTACACCTTC.

The J gene is TRBJ2-5, the V gene TRBV24-1; D unclear. V shed 3 bases and J shed 4 bases, with 8 bases lying between them. The V gene's germline CDR1 is KGHDR and CDR2 SFDVKD. There are 13 residues in the CDR3. Here the CDR3 DNA reads TGTGCCACCAGTGATCCCCCCAGAGAGACCCAGTACTTC. It translates to CATSDPPRETQYF.

The rearrangement joins TRBV7-9 to TRBJ2-7; a weak D match, TRBD2 (5 bases). CDR1 and CDR2 (germline): SEHNR, FQNEAQ (reference sequence). The CDR3 length is 12 residues. The V end was cut by 8 bases, the J end by 6 bases, with 14 bases between. CDR3 protein: CASEGRRSEQYF. CDR3 in DNA: TGTGCCAGCGAGGGAAGGAGGTCCGAGCAGTACTTC.

This chain links TRBV5-6 with TRBJ1-6; maybe TRBD1 (5 bases). CDR1 is SGHDT and CDR2 is YYEEEE in the germline V gene. V was trimmed by 4 bases and J by 8 bases, leaving 22 bases between them. The CDR3 is made up of 17 amino acids. The CDR3 DNA reads TGTGCCAGCAGCGGCAAATGGACATCTCCTAGTGATTCACCCCTCCACTTT. Translating it yields CASSGKWTSPSDSPLHF.

The V gene is TRBV5-8, the J gene TRBJ2-1, with D possibly TRBD1 on 6 matching bases. The length of the CDR3 is 15 residues. From germline, CDR1 is SGHTS and CDR2 YDEGEE. Trimming removed 4 bases at V and 4 bases at J, with 15 bases between. The CDR3 protein is CASSLRLGAYNEQFF. In DNA form, the CDR3 reads TGTGCCAGCAGCCTCCGACTGGGGGCATACAATGAGCAGTTCTTC.

Only one count was recorded for this clone. The rearrangement links TRBV6-1 to TRBJ1-1; D ambiguous. V dropped 0 bases and J dropped 0 bases, with 11 bases sitting between them. The length of the CDR3 is 16 residues. Germline V CDR1 and CDR2: MNHNS, SASEGT. CDR3 bases: TGTGCCAGCAGTGAAGCGATCTCACGGTTGAACACTGAAGCTTTCTTT. It codes for CASSEAISRLNTEAFF.

The chain employs TRBV30 and TRBJ2-3; 9 positions match TRBD2. V dropped 3 bases and J dropped 7; count of bases not matched to a gene: 8. The CDR3 sequence is 14 residues long. Germline V CDR1 and CDR2: GTSNPN, SVGIG (reference sequence). The CDR3, as DNA: TGTGCCTGGAGGGGGAGCGGGGGGTCCAATACGCAGTATTTT. It yields the protein CAWRGSGGSNTQYF. The entire variable domain, with the rest obtained from reference TRBV30 and TRBJ2-3, is as follows: SQTIHQWPATLVQPVGSPLSLECTVEGTSNPNLYWYRQAAGRGLQLLFYSVGIGQISSEVPQNLSASRPQDRQFILSSKKLLLSDSGFYLCAWRGSGGSNTQYFGPGTRLTVL.

Only one count was recorded for this clone. This sequence joins TRBV30 and TRBJ1-4; D uncertain. CDR1 is GTSNPN, CDR2 SVGIG, per germline (reference sequence). This CDR3 spans 12 amino acids. V was cut by 5 bases and J by 8 bases, with 12 bases left in between. Here the CDR3 DNA reads TGTGCCTGGTCGGAGGGAGGGGAAAAACTGTTTTTT. Protein: CAWSEGGEKLFF.

J is TRBJ1-6 and V is TRBV3-1 (or the pseudogene TRBV3-2); 8 bases are a match to TRBD1. Unmatched junction bases numbered 2, after V lost 2 bases and J lost 2 bases. Germline V gene sequence: CDR1 LGHDT, CDR2 YNNKEL (reference sequence). This CDR3 contains 16 residues. CDR3 in amino acids: CASSQRTGTYNSPLHF. The CDR3 region has the DNA TGTGCCAGCAGCCAACGGACAGGGACCTATAATTCACCCCTCCACTTT.

In nucleotides, the CDR3 is TGTGCCAGCAGTTCACAGGGGGCTAACTATGGCTACACCTTC. Residues: CASSSQGANYGYTF. V gene TRBV6-5 combines with J gene TRBJ1-2, with 8 positions matching TRBD1. The CDR3 is made up of 14 amino acids. Germline V gene lookup returns CDR1 MNHEY and CDR2 SVGAGI. After removal of 4 bases from V and 0 bases from J, the junction contained 1 base not matched to a gene.

The rearrangement joins TRBV6-1 to TRBJ1-5; D perhaps matches TRBD1 (5 bases). This CDR3 is built from 13 residues. The germline V gene encodes CDR1 MNHNS and CDR2 SASEGT. V shed 10 bases and J shed 3 bases, with 13 bases lying between them. CDR3 loop: CANSRGDNQPQHF. DNA for the CDR3: TGTGCCAACAGCCGGGGGGACAATCAGCCCCAGCATTTT.

The chain carries TRBV7-9 and TRBJ2-1; TRBD2 agrees at 7 bases. From germline, CDR1 is SEHNR and CDR2 FQNEAQ (reference sequence). V gave up 5 bases and J gave up 8 bases; unmatched junction bases: 6. CDR3 size: 13 residues. CDR3 region: CASSPQRGYEQFF. The CDR3 DNA reads as TGTGCCAGCAGCCCACAGCGGGGCTATGAGCAGTTCTTC.

The genes are TRBV29-1 and TRBJ2-3; TRBD2 aligns across 10 bases. Germline V CDR1 and CDR2: SQVTM, ANQGSEA. V lost 7 bases and J lost 2; bases outside the gene matches: 18. The CDR3 has 18 residues. CDR3 DNA sequence: TGCAGCGCTTACAGCTCCGGGACTAGCGTCTCTCTCACAGATACGCAGTATTTT. Amino acid sequence: CSAYSSGTSVSLTDTQYF.

The V call is TRBV6-5, the J call TRBJ2-1; the match to TRBD2 covers 7 bases. V shed 4 bases and J 12 bases; nucleotides not matched to a gene: 6. The V gene's germline CDR1 is MNHEY and CDR2 SVGAGI. CDR3 size: 12 residues. CDR3 coding DNA: TGTGCCAGCAGTTTGGGGGGGTACGGGCAGTTCTTC. Its translation is CASSLGGYGQFF.

The chain couples TRBV19 to TRBJ1-1; weak D call: TRBD1 (5 bases). Trimming left V 0 bases short and J 4 bases short, with 12 bases between. The CDR3 has 15 residues. CDR1 and CDR2 (germline): LNHDA, SQIVND (reference sequence). DNA for the CDR3: TGTGCCAGTAGTATAGATGGAGGGGTTATCACTGAAGCTTTCTTT. It specifies CASSIDGGVITEAFF.

The rearrangement links TRBV18 to TRBJ1-2; D perhaps matches TRBD1 (6 bases). Trimming pared 4 bases from V and 0 bases from J, leaving 15 bases between. In germline, CDR1 is KGHSH, CDR2 LQKENI. The CDR3 loop spans 16 amino acids. The CDR3 DNA reads as TGTGCCAGCTCACTTCAACCGGGACAACCTAACTATGGCTACACCTTC. This gives the protein CASSLQPGQPNYGYTF.

The V and J genes are TRBV6-2 or TRBV6-3 and TRBJ1-5; no clear D. V lost 2 bases, J lost 7 bases, and 12 bases lay in between. CDR1 is MNHEY, CDR2 SVGEGT, per germline. CDR3 size: 14 residues. The CDR3 here is CASSYRGGQQPQHF. The CDR3 DNA reads as TGTGCCAGCAGTTACCGTGGAGGGCAGCAGCCCCAGCATTTT.

The V and J genes are TRBV3-1 (or the pseudogene TRBV3-2) and TRBJ2-5; 7 positions agree with TRBD2. The CDR3 is 15 residues long. Germline V lookup: CDR1 LGHDT, CDR2 YNNKEL (reference sequence). With V trimmed by 1 base and J by 5 bases, 7 bases remained unmatched. CDR3 nucleotide sequence: TGTGCCAGCAGCCAAGCGGGCGGGGGATGGGAGACCCAGTACTTC. Residues: CASSQAGGGWETQYF.

The chain employs TRBV25-1 and TRBJ1-3; TRBD1 matches at 7 bases. The CDR3 totals 18 residues. Germline CDR1 is MGHDK and CDR2 is SYGVNS. Losses at the gene ends were 6 bases for V and 0 bases for J; bases not matched to a gene: 14. The CDR3 reads CASSQLTLGTASGNTIYF. The CDR3 bases are TGTGCCAGCAGCCAACTTACATTGGGGACAGCCTCTGGAAACACCATATATTTT. Complete variable domain (other parts from reference TRBV25-1 and TRBJ1-3): EADIYQTPRYLVIGTGKKITLECSQTMGHDKMYWYQQDPGMELHLIHYSYGVNSTEKGDLSSESTVSRIRTEHFPLTLESARPSHTSQYLCASSQLTLGTASGNTIYFGEGSWLTVV.

This rearrangement joins TRBV6-6 to TRBJ2-1, with D possibly TRBD2 on 7 matching bases. Germline CDR1 reads MNHNY; CDR2 reads SVGAGI (reference sequence). This CDR3 is 16 amino acids long. V lost 6 bases to trimming and J lost 0 bases, with 15 bases between them. Here the CDR3 reads CASSPRGATSYNEQFF. The CDR3 nucleotides are TGTGCCAGCAGCCCACGGGGGGCCACCTCCTACAATGAGCAGTTCTTC.

The chain is built from TRBV7-3 and TRBJ2-2; 8 bases agree with TRBD1. The CDR3 length is 15 residues. With V trimmed by 6 bases and J by 5 bases, 8 bases remained unmatched. CDR1 is SGHTA, CDR2 FQGTGA, per germline. The CDR3 region is CASRLSGGWTGELFF. As DNA, the CDR3 is TGTGCCAGCAGATTATCAGGGGGCTGGACCGGGGAGCTGTTTTTT.